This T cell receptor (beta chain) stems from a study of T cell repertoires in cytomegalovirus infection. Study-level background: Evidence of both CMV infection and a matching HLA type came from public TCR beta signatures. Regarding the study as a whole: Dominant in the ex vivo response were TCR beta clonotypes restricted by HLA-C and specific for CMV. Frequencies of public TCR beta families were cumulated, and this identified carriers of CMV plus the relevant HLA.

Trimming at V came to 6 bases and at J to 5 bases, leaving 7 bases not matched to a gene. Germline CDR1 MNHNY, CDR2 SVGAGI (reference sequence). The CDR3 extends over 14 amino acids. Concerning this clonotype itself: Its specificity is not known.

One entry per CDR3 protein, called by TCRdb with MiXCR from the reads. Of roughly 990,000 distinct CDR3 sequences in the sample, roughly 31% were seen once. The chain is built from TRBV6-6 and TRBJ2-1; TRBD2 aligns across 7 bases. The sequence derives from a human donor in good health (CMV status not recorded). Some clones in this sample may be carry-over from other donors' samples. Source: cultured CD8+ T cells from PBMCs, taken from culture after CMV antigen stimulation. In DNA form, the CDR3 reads TGTGCCAGCAGGGGGGGGGTGGGAGACAATGAGCAGTTCTTC. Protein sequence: CASRGGVGDNEQFF.